The 16 T cell receptor beta chains presented below share a single source sample, sequenced in a study of cytomegalovirus exposure and HLA in healthy donors. Primers: 60 Vbeta forward and 13 Jbeta reverse. The assay was immunoSEQ multiplex PCR, and TCRdb's table has in-frame clones only and misses some. The data contain around 120,000 clones, about 59% of them seen just once; the ten biggest clones take up more than 8%. Sequencing was carried out using PBMCs. The receptors stem from a middle-aged woman in good health and CMV-seropositive.

This chain links TRBV27 with TRBJ1-1; 9 positions agree with TRBD1. This CDR3 has 14 amino acids. Per the germline V gene, CDR1 is MNHEY and CDR2 is SMNVEV (reference sequence). After removal of 5 bases from V and 4 bases from J, the junction contained 5 bases not matched to a gene. CDR3 DNA: TGTGCCAGCAGTCCCTGGGACAGGGCCACTGAAGCTTTCTTT. This encodes CASSPWDRATEAFF.

This clone appeared a few times. The chain recombines TRBV6-4 with TRBJ1-5, with 7 bases that match TRBD1. In germline, CDR1 is MRHNA, CDR2 SNTAGT. V was clipped by 2 bases and J by 5 bases; unmatched bases: 0. The CDR3 is 13 residues long. CDR3: CASSDDRDQPQHF. DNA for the CDR3: TGTGCCAGCAGTGACGACAGGGATCAGCCCCAGCATTTT.

The table lists this clone with a few counts. The chain joins TRBV29-1 to TRBJ2-3, with 10 bases aligning to TRBD2. V shed 4 bases, J shed 4 bases, and the junction held 5 bases outside the gene matches. The germline V gene has CDR1 SQVTM and CDR2 ANQGSEA. There are 14 residues in the CDR3. CDR3: CSVGGTSDADTQYF. As DNA, the CDR3 is TGCAGCGTTGGTGGGACTAGCGACGCAGATACGCAGTATTTT.

The chain is built from TRBV18 and TRBJ2-5; D is undetermined. The V gene's germline CDR1 is KGHSH and CDR2 LQKENI. The CDR3 sequence is 14 residues long. V lost 0 bases and J 5 bases, leaving 10 bases between the germline ends. For the CDR3, the DNA is TGTGCCAGCTCACCACCGTTTGTCGGGGAGACCCAGTACTTC. This sequence encodes CASSPPFVGETQYF.

This chain uses TRBV15 with TRBJ2-5; 9 bases align to TRBD2. This CDR3 comprises 16 residues. With 5 bases clipped from V and 5 bases from J, the junction kept 12 bases outside the gene matches. The germline gives CDR1 LNHNV, CDR2 YYDKDF (reference sequence). This CDR3 reads CATSARVAGVSETQYF. The CDR3 DNA sequence: TGTGCCACCAGCGCCCGGGTAGCGGGAGTTTCCGAGACCCAGTACTTC.

This chain links TRBV30 with TRBJ1-3; D unclear. V was cut by 2 bases and J by 0 bases, with 5 bases left in between. Germline CDR1 reads GTSNPN; CDR2 reads SVGIG (reference sequence). The CDR3 extends over 13 amino acids. CDR3 bases: TGTGCCTGGAGTCGGGACTCTGGAAACACCATATATTTT. Encoded protein: CAWSRDSGNTIYF. Full variable domain (missing parts from reference TRBV30 and TRBJ1-3): SQTIHQWPATLVQPVGSPLSLECTVEGTSNPNLYWYRQAAGRGLQLLFYSVGIGQISSEVPQNLSASRPQDRQFILSSKKLLLSDSGFYLCAWSRDSGNTIYFGEGSWLTVV.

This clone was counted only a few times. The rearrangement uses TRBV6-1 and TRBJ1-4, with TRBD1 identical over 7 bases. The V gene's germline CDR1 is MNHNS and CDR2 SASEGT. Losses at the gene ends were 4 bases for V and 0 bases for J; bases not matched to a gene: 11. The CDR3 contains 18 residues. The CDR3 protein is CASSGLQGSRSTNEKLFF. CDR3 DNA: TGTGCCAGCAGTGGACTACAGGGGTCAAGGTCAACTAATGAAAAACTGTTTTTT.

The V and J genes are TRBV5-1 and TRBJ2-5, with TRBD2 identical over 12 bases. Trimming cost V 2 bases and J 4 bases; bases outside gene matches: 6. The CDR3 sequence is 16 residues long. CDR1 is SGHRS and CDR2 is YFSETQ in the germline V gene. The CDR3 region has the DNA TGCGCCAGCAGCTTCCAACTAGCGGGAGGCGGAGAGACCCAGTACTTC. The encoded protein is CASSFQLAGGGETQYF.

The gene calls are TRBV6-1 and TRBJ2-5; tentative D call: TRBD1 (5 bases). Germline CDR1 reads MNHNS; CDR2 reads SASEGT. The CDR3 is 12 amino acids. Trimming pared 6 bases from V and 2 bases from J, leaving 7 bases between. CDR3 bases: TGTGCCAGCAGGAGGACACAAGAGACCCAGTACTTC. It encodes CASRRTQETQYF.

This chain connects TRBV27 to TRBJ2-3, with 9 bases that match TRBD1. The V and J ends lost 5 bases and 3 bases, in that order; junction bases with no gene match: 9. Germline CDR1 reads MNHEY; CDR2 reads SMNVEV (reference sequence). The CDR3 loop spans 16 amino acids. The CDR3 region is CASSPKQGARTDTQYF. CDR3 DNA sequence: TGTGCCAGCAGTCCCAAACAGGGGGCGAGAACAGATACGCAGTATTTT.

Only one count was recorded for this clone. Its ends do not fully match the called genes, so a read error is possible. This chain joins TRBV7-9 and TRBJ2-7; TRBD1 matches at 7 bases. Germline CDR1 SEHNR, CDR2 FQNEAQ (reference sequence). This CDR3 spans 13 amino acids. Here the CDR3 DNA reads TGTGCCAGCGTCGATGGGACAGAATACGAGCAGCACTTC. Amino acid sequence: CASVDGTEYEQHF.

This chain joins TRBV21-1 and TRBJ2-4; the table names TRBD2, a call not compared with the DNA. TRBV21-1 is assigned pseudogene status. This CDR3 has 16 amino acids. The CDR3 DNA reads TGTGCCAGCAGCAAAGAGGAGAGGGCGACCAAAAACATTCAGTACTTC. Encoded protein: CASSKEERATKNIQYF.

The CDR3 sequence is CASSPGYEQYF. The DNA for the CDR3 is TGTGCCAGCTCACCGGGCTACGAGCAGTACTTC. V is TRBV18 and J is TRBJ2-5; D is undetermined. The last part of the DNA fits TRBJ2-7 better; the J call may be wrong. There are 11 residues in the CDR3. Germline V gene sequence: CDR1 KGHSH, CDR2 LQKENI.

The V gene is TRBV27, the J gene TRBJ2-1; D perhaps matches TRBD2 (5 bases). The CDR3 is made up of 14 amino acids. Trimming removed 3 bases from V and 9 bases from J, with 15 bases in between. CDR1 and CDR2 from the germline V gene are MNHEY and SMNVEV (reference sequence). The CDR3 bases are TGTGCCAGCAGTTTCTTCGCTCGGGGAGCTGAGCAGTTCTTC. Residues: CASSFFARGAEQFF.

The chain is built from TRBV9 and TRBJ2-1, with TRBD2 matching 8 bases. V trimming: 3 bases; J trimming: 7 bases; junction bases outside the gene matches: 6. The CDR3 totals 14 residues. Germline V gives CDR1 SGDLS, CDR2 YYNGEE. The DNA for the CDR3 is TGTGCCAGCAGCGCCGGGGGCGGGAGGAATGAGCAGTTCTTC. Translated: CASSAGGGRNEQFF.

The chain employs TRBV30 and TRBJ2-3; 7 bases fit TRBD1. In germline, CDR1 is GTSNPN, CDR2 SVGIG (reference sequence). The CDR3 consists of 16 residues. The ends lost 0 bases at V and 2 bases at J; junction bases unmatched: 8. For the CDR3, the DNA is TGTGCCTGGAGTGTGTTAGGCAGGGGGATCACAGATACGCAGTATTTT. It translates to CAWSVLGRGITDTQYF.